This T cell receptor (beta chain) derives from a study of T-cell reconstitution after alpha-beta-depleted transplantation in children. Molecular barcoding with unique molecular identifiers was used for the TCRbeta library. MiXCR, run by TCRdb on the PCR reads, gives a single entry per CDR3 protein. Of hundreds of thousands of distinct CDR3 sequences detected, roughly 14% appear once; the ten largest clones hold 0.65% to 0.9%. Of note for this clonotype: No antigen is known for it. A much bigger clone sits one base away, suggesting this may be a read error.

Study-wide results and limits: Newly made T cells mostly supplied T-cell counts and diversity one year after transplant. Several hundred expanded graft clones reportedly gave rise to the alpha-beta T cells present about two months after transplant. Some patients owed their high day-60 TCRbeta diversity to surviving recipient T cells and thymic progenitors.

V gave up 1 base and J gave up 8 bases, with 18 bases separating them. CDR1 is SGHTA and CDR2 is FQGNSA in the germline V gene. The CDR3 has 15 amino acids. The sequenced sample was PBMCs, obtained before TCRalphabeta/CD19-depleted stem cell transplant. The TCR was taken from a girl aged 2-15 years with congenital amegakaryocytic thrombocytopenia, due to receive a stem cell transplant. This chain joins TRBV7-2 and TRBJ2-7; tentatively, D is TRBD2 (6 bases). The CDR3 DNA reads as TGTGCCAGCAGCTTAGTGCTAGCGAGAATCCCAAAGCAGTACTTC. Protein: CASSLVLARIPKQYF.